The present T cell receptor (beta chain) was sequenced within a study of cytomegalovirus exposure and HLA in healthy donors. General observations from the study: Cytomegalovirus-associated status was assigned to about 170 TCR beta chains. Within the roughly 120 validation repertoires, first-cohort TCR clusters tended to co-occur, according to a later analysis.

The germline V and J ends were trimmed by 1 base and 2 bases, with 13 bases remaining between them. In germline, CDR1 is KGHSH, CDR2 LQKENI. This CDR3 comprises 16 residues. As regards this clone: No antigen is known for it.

The repertoire was sequenced with immunoSEQ multiplex PCR; TCRdb's copy has only in-frame clones and lacks some. The sample includes about 150,000 clones, around 83% seen only once; the top ten take 2.1%. The sequenced sample was PBMCs. The genes are TRBV18 and TRBJ2-3, with a tentative D call TRBD1 (5 bases). This TCR was sampled from a human donor in good health. The CDR3 DNA follows: TGTGCCAGCTCACCACAGACCTCAGGGTTCACAGATACGCAGTATTTT. It encodes CASSPQTSGFTDTQYF. Using reference TRBV18 and TRBJ2-3 for the parts outside the CDR3, the full variable domain is NAGVMQNPRHLVRRRGQEARLRCSPMKGHSHVYWYRQLPEEGLKFMVYLQKENIIDESGMPKERFSAEFPKEGPSILRIQQVVRGDSAAYFCASSPQTSGFTDTQYFGPGTRLTVL.